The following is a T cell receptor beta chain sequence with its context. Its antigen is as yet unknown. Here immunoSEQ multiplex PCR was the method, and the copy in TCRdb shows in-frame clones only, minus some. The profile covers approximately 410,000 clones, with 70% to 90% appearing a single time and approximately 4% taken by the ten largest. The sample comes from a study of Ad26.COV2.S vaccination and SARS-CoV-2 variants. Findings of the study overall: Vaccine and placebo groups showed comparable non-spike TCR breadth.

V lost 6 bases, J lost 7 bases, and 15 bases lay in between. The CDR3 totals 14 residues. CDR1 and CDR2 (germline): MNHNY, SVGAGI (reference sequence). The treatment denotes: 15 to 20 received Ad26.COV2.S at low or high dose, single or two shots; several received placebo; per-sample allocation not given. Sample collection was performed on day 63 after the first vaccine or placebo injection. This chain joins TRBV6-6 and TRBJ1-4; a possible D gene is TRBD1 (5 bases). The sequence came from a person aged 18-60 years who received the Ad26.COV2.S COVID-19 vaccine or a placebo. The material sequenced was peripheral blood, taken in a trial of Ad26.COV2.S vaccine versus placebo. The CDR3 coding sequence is TGTGCCAGCAGCTACCTCGGGGGGGGTGAAAAACTGTTTTTT. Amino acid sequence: CASSYLGGGEKLFF.